This T cell receptor (beta chain) stems from a study of blood T cell repertoires in COVID-19. Study-level background: Samples came from the United States, Italy and Spain, spanning acute and convalescent COVID-19. The analysed material was cDNA or gDNA that came from T cells, B-cell-depleted T cells, or PBMCs.

Original handling: It was from reference gene primer amplification that nucleated cell counts were estimated. The repertoire was sequenced with immunoSEQ multiplex PCR; TCRdb's copy has only in-frame clones and lacks some. Clone size and the V and J calls come from that table; the DNA yielded D and trimming. The sample shows 300,000 to 450,000 clones, around nine tenths of them seen only once. The CDR3 runs to 14 residues. Germline CDR1 SNHLY, CDR2 FYNNEI. V shed 0 bases and J shed 4 bases, with 9 bases lying between them. The chain carries TRBV2 and TRBJ1-2; D gene uncertain. The sample consisted of peripheral blood. The receptor comes from a human donor in a cohort sampled during active COVID-19. CDR3 region: CASSEAGRVYGYTF. As DNA, the CDR3 is TGTGCCAGCAGTGAAGCAGGGAGGGTCTATGGCTACACCTTC.